The source of this T cell receptor beta chain is a study of T cells after yellow fever vaccination. The V gene end was trimmed by 1 base and the J gene end by 7 bases; junction bases not matched to a gene: 10. The CDR3 contains 16 residues. CDR1 is MGHRA and CDR2 is YSYEKL in the germline V gene. From the 5' RACE reads, TCRdb called clonotypes with MiXCR, one entry per CDR3 protein. The top ten hold roughly a sixth of the sample, which has under 600,000 distinct CDR3 sequences, around a fifth seen once. The chain has TRBV4-1 and TRBJ1-1; 9 bases agree with TRBD1. The sequencing here drew on PBMCs, taken roughly 20 days after the first yellow fever vaccination. This clonotype was obtained from a man aged 18 to 30 who received the YFV17D yellow fever vaccine. For the CDR3, the DNA is TGCGCCAGCAGCCAAGCCAAGAGAGGGACAGGGCTTGAAGCTTTCTTT. Encoded protein: CASSQAKRGTGLEAFF.